This T cell receptor (beta chain) was recorded in a study of T cells in Graves' hyperthyroidism and ophthalmopathy. Researchers amplified the TCR beta CDR3 regions from RNA transcripts. When the TCR CDR3 underwent first-round RT-PCR, the HTBI primer set was used. TCRdb passed the multiplex PCR reads through MiXCR, listing each CDR3 protein once. The table shows fewer than 250,000 distinct CDR3 sequences, with around 25% occurring only once. PBMCs were sourced from about 10 ml fresh peripheral blood. This clonotype was detected many times. V lost 10 bases to trimming and J lost 0 bases; unmatched junction nucleotides: 10. From germline, CDR1 is SNHLY and CDR2 FYNNEI. The CDR3 is made up of 16 amino acids.

The receptor's source is a middle-aged woman with Graves' ophthalmopathy. The chain combines TRBV2 with TRBJ2-2, with 8 positions matching TRBD2. Source material: blood. CDR3 region: CAITNLAGANTGELFF. CDR3 DNA: TGTGCCATCACAAATCTAGCGGGCGCGAACACCGGGGAGCTGTTTTTT.